This T cell receptor beta chain emerged from a study of T cells in Graves' hyperthyroidism and ophthalmopathy (dated by TCRdb to between 2019 and 2020). Regarding the research as a whole: To identify TCR V-J signatures that set the groups apart, the researchers used a discovery cohort of 95 to 100 patients, made up of 43 with Graves' ophthalmopathy and 57 with stable Graves' hyperthyroidism. According to the paper, TCR Vbeta CDR3 sequencing was carried out on 120 to 150 peripheral blood samples, which came from fewer than 50 ophthalmopathy, around 74 hyperthyroidism and approximately 17 progressor patients. After blood sampling, hyperthyroidism patients were treated with methimazole at a starting dose of 30 mg daily, and ophthalmopathy patients were treated with high-dose intravenous methylprednisolone. An independent validation cohort of under 20 hyperthyroidism patients and some 15 patients who later progressed to ophthalmopathy tested prospective prediction of ophthalmopathy. For training and testing, the 100 or so patients in the discovery cohort were randomly divided in a 7:3 ratio. Thyroid tissue and blood T-cell repertoires from more than 5 Graves' hyperthyroidism patients were also compared in the study.

The TCR beta CDR3 regions were amplified from RNA transcripts. The first round of RT-PCR for the TCR CDR3 was performed with the HTBI primer set and the Qiagen OneStep RT-PCR kit. Libraries were constructed in a second round of multiplex PCR, after which size selection and purification were performed. Sequencing of the libraries was done on an Illumina HiSeq2000 using paired-end 100 bp reads. Per the source publication's procedure: SOAPnuke was used to process the raw data, with reads discarded if the reads contained adapters or uncalled bases, had a mean Phred below 15, or lacked an exact constant-primer or identifier match. COPE v1.2.5 was used to merge high-quality paired reads, and clonotypes were defined as unique nucleotide sequences. Clonotypes were aligned to IMGT TRBV, TRBD and TRBJ reference segments using MiTCR v1.1. Analysis was restricted to V-J combinations with a frequency above 0.0001, which covered 99.2% of repertoires. The TCS score was defined as F50 (clonal expansion) divided by E x V (chaos), with BLOSUM62-based TCRdist calculated between CDR3 peptides within each V-J. Welch's t-statistics and random forest reduced 450 to 600 V-J features to 13, which were used in a naive Bayes classifier (R e1071). TCRdb trimmed public reads at Q25 via fastp, called clones via MiXCR and kept in-frame beta chains. Rows merge per CDR3 protein into single entries with the most common DNA and genes. None of the V and J calls come from the authors' own analysis; TCRdb made them. A total of approximately 560,000 distinct CDR3 sequences appear in this sample, 35% to 55% of them only once. The top ten constitute just over 8% of the sample.

Graves' hyperthyroidism was defined as stable when no progression to ophthalmopathy occurred over 18 months of follow-up. Hyperthyroidism patients were aged 18 to 65 years and newly diagnosed, with disease duration of less than 2 months. The study excluded patients with uncontrolled infections, other autoimmune diseases, pregnancy or lactation. Clinical symptoms, serum thyroxine and TRAb, thyroid ultrasound, and orbital computed tomography formed the basis for the diagnoses. Trizol reagent was used to extract total RNA, and RNA quality was then checked on an Agilent 2100 Bioanalyzer. According to the germline V gene (reference sequence), CDR1 reads SEHNR and CDR2 reads FQNEAQ. Taken from cysteine to phenylalanine, the CDR3 has 14 residues. This entry keeps only the CDR3 DNA: 42 bases, framed from base 1. Of note for this clonotype: Its antigen is unknown. Germline is not matched at one junction end, which may reflect a read error.

Results and caveats for the whole study, not just this receptor: Blood samples also contained most of the expanded thyroid clonotypes (frequency above 0.001), which suggests that blood repertoires may reflect thyroid immune responses. No statistical method was used to fix the sample size in advance, and group allocation was not hidden from the investigators. Ophthalmopathy was separated from stable hyperthyroidism by a 13 V-J signature model, with just over 85% sensitivity and approximately 81% specificity obtained in cross-validation and 80%/75% obtained in testing. During validation, the model predicted progression to ophthalmopathy a median of around six months ahead of onset, with almost 71% sensitivity and 72% to 85% specificity.

The chain couples TRBV7-9 to TRBJ2-6, with 7 bases aligning to TRBD1. This clonotype originated in a woman aged 18-35 years with Graves' hyperthyroidism. Donor details come from another sample of the same person, matched by shared clones. The sequencing input was peripheral blood or thyroid tissue (not recorded which). CDR3 reads: CASSSDRVEYTEAF. The DNA sequence is as follows: TGTGCCAGCAGCTCAGACAGGGTGGAGTACACTGAAGCTTTC.